This TCR beta chain emerged from a study of human T cells and chemical hapten exposure (dated by TCRdb to 2020 to 2023). Some background on the complete study: For sensitization, 2% DPC in acetone was applied to a 2 cm by 2 cm area of upper inner arm skin. Alopecia areata with under or over 50% scalp involvement, alopecia totalis and alopecia universalis were represented in the patient cohort, which was mostly female. Weekly therapeutic DPC doses were additionally applied to the scalp of patients throughout the approximately 24-week study period. Libraries were pooled for sequencing, and variation in per-sample TCR yields was attributed mainly to small differences in library volumes within the pool. In alopecia patients, the study followed how the peripheral blood TCR repertoire changed in vivo over primary and secondary sensitization to diphenylcyclopropenone (DPC), a hapten. For TCR sequencing, blood came from 25 to 35 alopecia patients at anywhere from one to four time points (pre-sensitization, 2, 6 and 24 weeks). Blood was sampled from patients pre-sensitization (week 0) and at 2, 6 and about 24 weeks after DPC sensitization. Patch testing was done on the upper back using Finn chambers containing 0.01% DPC, and results were scored after 6 days according to International Contact Dermatitis Research Group standards.

CDR1 and CDR2 (SGHAT, FQNNGV) derive from the germline V gene. Its CDR3 holds 14 amino acids, cysteine through phenylalanine. The kept DNA is CDR3 alone, 42 bases in frame from the first base. V gives up 6 bases and J gives up 0 bases, and the segment between their germline ends measures 12 bases. This clonotype was counted between two and nine times. Its antigen is unknown. Per-base qualities were not stored, and no clone one base away is much larger. Points the paper makes about the study in general: The number of TCRs above 1 in 1000 frequency did not change with DPC sensitization; there was no evidence of global repertoire structure alterations. Repeated subsampling changed both the strength of the expansion versus patch-test correlation and the threshold at which that correlation became significant. Significantly more large CDR3 similarity clusters were formed by expanded TCRs than by pre-sensitization or healthy control sets, consistent with antigen-driven responses. Because every patient had alopecia, a presumed autoimmune disease, the patients' immune response might differ from that of healthy individuals. The number of PT1 expanded TCRs positively correlated with patch test score, significant at thresholds 8, 16 and 32 but not 4.

Sample treatment or condition, as interpreted from the label and publication: therapeutic diphenylcyclopropenone sensitization with weekly scalp DPC. At every patch-test visit, the blood draw took place before the patch test was put on. Patients were eligible if aged 18 to 70, diagnosed with alopecia and judged suitable for DPC therapy, and pregnant patients were excluded. Total RNA was extracted from unfractionated whole blood collected in Tempus Blood RNA tubes. Library preparation attached unique molecular identifiers to individual cDNA molecules for quantitative, reproducible TCR counting. Each blood RNA sample was used to sequence both TCR alpha and TCR beta chains. From the authors' description of their analysis: A median of roughly 98,000 TCRs per sample was observed, with a range of about 23,224 to 690,600. V, J and CDR3 annotation of the TCR reads was carried out using the Decombinator software suite. To make PS versus PT1 abundance plots, every sample was subsampled to the same number of TCRs (28,000). Expanded TCRs were defined as absent before sensitization and observed at least eight times at the 2-week time point. Starting from the raw public reads, TCRdb applied fastp trimming at Q25, assembled clones with MiXCR and retained in-frame beta chains. Entries that share a CDR3 protein sequence are merged under the most common genes and DNA. What appears here as the V and J calls and clone size reflects TCRdb's work, not the paper's. The sample profile shows roughly 2,500 distinct CDR3 sequences; about 60% of them were found once. Together, the top ten hold 9.8% of the sample.

The specimen comprised whole blood, sampled before DPC sensitization or 2, 6, or about 24 weeks after (not recorded which). This receptor was taken from an adult with alopecia areata. Some clones in this sample may be carry-over from other donors' samples. This table probably holds off-target reads from a library built for another chain. The chain uses TRBV11-2 and TRBJ2-7; the D gene is perhaps TRBD1 or TRBD2, each of them matching over 5 bases. The nucleotide sequence reads TGTGCCAGCAGTCGAGGGGCTAGCTCCTACGAGCAGTACTTC. It encodes CASSRGASSYEQYF.